Listed below are T cell receptor beta chains from one sample, sequenced in a study of cytomegalovirus exposure and HLA in healthy donors. Data came from immunoSEQ multiplex PCR; TCRdb stores just in-frame clones and leaves some out. The table has approximately 80,000 clones, roughly 77% seen once. The sample was PBMCs. These receptors were taken from a man in his 60s in good health and CMV-seronegative. The CDR3 runs from the conserved cysteine through the conserved F or W. The D gene is left open where the match is weak. Clone size appears in some rows only: once, few, many, or a class for an expanded clone.

d_gene: NA; abundance: NA; v_gene: TRBV2; j_gene: TRBJ2-7; CDR3aa: CASTFGSPSYEQYF; CDR3nt: TGTGCCAGCACCTTCGGGTCGCCCTCCTACGAGCAGTACTTC
d_gene: NA; abundance: few; v_gene: TRBV19; j_gene: TRBJ1-2; CDR3aa: CASVSPGLGYGYTF; CDR3nt: TGTGCCAGTGTTTCACCGGGACTGGGCTATGGCTACACCTTC
d_gene: NA; abundance: NA; v_gene: TRBV2; j_gene: TRBJ1-2; CDR3aa: CASSDPGNYGYTF; CDR3nt: TGTGCCAGCAGTGATCCAGGGAACTATGGCTACACCTTC
d_gene: NA; abundance: NA; v_gene: TRBV9; j_gene: TRBJ2-7; CDR3aa: CASSPRQNSYEQYF; CDR3nt: TGTGCCAGCAGCCCCAGACAGAACTCCTACGAGCAGTACTTC
d_gene: NA; abundance: NA; v_gene: TRBV30; j_gene: TRBJ2-4; CDR3aa: CAWSGSKRTDRKNIQYF; CDR3nt: TGTGCCTGGAGTGGGTCGAAACGGACGGACAGAAAAAACATTCAGTACTTC
d_gene: TRBD2; abundance: NA; v_gene: TRBV4-1; j_gene: TRBJ2-1; CDR3aa: CASSQDRGEVYEQFF; CDR3nt: TGCGCCAGCAGCCAAGATCGGGGGGAAGTCTATGAGCAGTTCTTC
d_gene: NA; abundance: NA; v_gene: TRBV7-9; j_gene: TRBJ2-2; CDR3aa: CASSSRGASTGELFF; CDR3nt: TGTGCCAGCAGCTCCCGGGGGGCAAGCACCGGGGAGCTGTTTTTT
d_gene: NA; abundance: once; v_gene: TRBV11-2; j_gene: TRBJ1-3; CDR3aa: CASSFSTGPSGNTIYF; CDR3nt: TGTGCCAGCAGCTTTAGTACAGGTCCATCTGGAAACACCATATATTTT
d_gene: NA; abundance: NA; v_gene: TRBV6-1; j_gene: TRBJ1-2; CDR3aa: CASSEARYMSYGYTF; CDR3nt: TGTGCCAGCAGTGAAGCGAGGTATATGAGCTATGGCTACACCTTC
d_gene: NA; abundance: NA; v_gene: TRBV5-1; j_gene: TRBJ1-3; CDR3aa: CASSLDSPGNTIYF; CDR3nt: TGCGCCAGCAGCTTGGACAGCCCTGGAAACACCATATATTTT
d_gene: NA; abundance: NA; v_gene: TRBV27; j_gene: TRBJ1-1; CDR3aa: CASSSRGGSGTEAFF; CDR3nt: TGTGCCAGCAGCTCCCGAGGCGGGTCGGGCACTGAAGCTTTCTTT
d_gene: NA; abundance: once; v_gene: TRBV5-1; j_gene: TRBJ2-7; CDR3aa: CASSLVAGTNEQYF; CDR3nt: TGCGCCAGCAGCTTGGTAGCAGGGACAAACGAGCAGTACTTC
d_gene: TRBD1; abundance: NA; v_gene: TRBV9; j_gene: TRBJ1-5; CDR3aa: CASSAGTGGQPQHF; CDR3nt: TGTGCCAGCAGCGCCGGGACAGGGGGACAGCCCCAGCATTTT
d_gene: NA; abundance: NA; v_gene: TRBV29-1; j_gene: TRBJ1-2; CDR3aa: CSVGGTYGYTF; CDR3nt: TGCAGCGTTGGGGGGACATATGGCTACACCTTC
d_gene: NA; abundance: NA; v_gene: TRBV29-1; j_gene: TRBJ2-5; CDR3aa: CSAIPVRETQYF; CDR3nt: TGCAGCGCGATCCCGGTCCGGGAGACCCAGTACTTC
d_gene: NA; abundance: NA; v_gene: TRBV10-3; j_gene: TRBJ1-2; CDR3aa: CATDSGDNYGYTF; CDR3nt: TGTGCCACTGACAGTGGGGATAACTATGGCTACACCTTC
d_gene: NA; abundance: few; v_gene: TRBV2; j_gene: TRBJ1-6; CDR3aa: CASSREGQGSPLHF; CDR3nt: TGTGCCAGCAGTCGGGAAGGGCAAGGATCACCCCTCCACTTT
d_gene: NA; abundance: once; v_gene: TRBV25-1; j_gene: TRBJ2-2; CDR3aa: CASSPGWELFF; CDR3nt: TGTGCCAGCAGTCCGGGGTGGGAGCTGTTTTTT
d_gene: TRBD1; abundance: NA; v_gene: TRBV7-9; j_gene: TRBJ1-1; CDR3aa: CASRDGQGLTEAFF; CDR3nt: TGTGCCAGCAGGGACGGACAGGGCCTCACTGAAGCTTTCTTT
d_gene: NA; abundance: few; v_gene: TRBV6-6; j_gene: TRBJ1-3; CDR3aa: CASRGDIGNTIYF; CDR3nt: TGTGCCAGCAGAGGGGACATTGGAAACACCATATATTTT
d_gene: TRBD1; abundance: NA; v_gene: TRBV19; j_gene: TRBJ2-1; CDR3aa: CASLGGQGADEQFF; CDR3nt: TGTGCCAGCCTGGGGGGACAGGGGGCTGATGAGCAGTTCTTC
d_gene: NA; abundance: NA; v_gene: TRBV30; j_gene: TRBJ2-2; CDR3aa: CAWRKRGGLSGELFF; CDR3nt: TGTGCCTGGAGGAAGAGGGGGGGCCTCTCCGGGGAGCTGTTTTTT
d_gene: NA; abundance: NA; v_gene: TRBV2; j_gene: TRBJ1-5; CDR3aa: CASSESGLGNQPQHF; CDR3nt: TGTGCCAGCAGTGAATCGGGGTTGGGCAATCAGCCCCAGCATTTT
d_gene: NA; abundance: NA; v_gene: TRBV27; j_gene: TRBJ1-4; CDR3aa: CASSFGSTNEKLFF; CDR3nt: TGTGCCAGCAGTTTCGGTTCAACTAATGAAAAACTGTTTTTT
d_gene: NA; abundance: NA; v_gene: TRBV29-1; j_gene: TRBJ2-7; CDR3aa: CSGRGNGEQYF; CDR3nt: TGCAGCGGTAGAGGGAACGGCGAGCAGTACTTC
d_gene: TRBD1; abundance: few; v_gene: TRBV6-1; j_gene: TRBJ1-3; CDR3aa: CASSETGHRSGNTIYF; CDR3nt: TGTGCCAGCAGTGAGACAGGGCACCGCTCTGGAAACACCATATATTTT
d_gene: NA; abundance: once; v_gene: TRBV27; j_gene: TRBJ2-7; CDR3aa: CASSLYSETAFSYEQYF; CDR3nt: TGTGCCAGCAGTTTATATTCCGAGACAGCGTTTTCCTACGAGCAGTACTTC
d_gene: TRBD2; abundance: NA; v_gene: TRBV6-1; j_gene: TRBJ2-5; CDR3aa: CASGGERGGQETQYF; CDR3nt: TGTGCCAGCGGGGGGGAGCGGGGGGGCCAAGAGACCCAGTACTTC
d_gene: NA; abundance: NA; v_gene: TRBV28; j_gene: TRBJ1-1; CDR3aa: CASSGRRAGTEAFF; CDR3nt: TGTGCCAGCAGTGGTAGAAGGGCGGGCACTGAAGCTTTCTTT